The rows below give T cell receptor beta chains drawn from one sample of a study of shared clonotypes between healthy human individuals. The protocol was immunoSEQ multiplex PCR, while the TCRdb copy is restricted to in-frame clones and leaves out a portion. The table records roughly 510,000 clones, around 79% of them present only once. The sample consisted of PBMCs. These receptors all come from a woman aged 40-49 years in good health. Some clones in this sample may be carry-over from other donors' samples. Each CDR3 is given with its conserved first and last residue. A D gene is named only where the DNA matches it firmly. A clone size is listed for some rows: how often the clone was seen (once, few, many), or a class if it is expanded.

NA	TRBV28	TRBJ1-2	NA	CASSWDTSNYGYTF	TGTGCCAGCAGTTGGGACACTTCTAACTATGGCTACACCTTC
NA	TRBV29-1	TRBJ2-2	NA	CSAQGGRDTGELFF	TGCAGCGCCCAGGGGGGGAGGGACACCGGGGAGCTGTTTTTT
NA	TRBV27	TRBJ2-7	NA	CASSSLRGKREQYF	TGTGCCAGCAGTTCCCTACGGGGTAAGCGGGAGCAGTACTTC
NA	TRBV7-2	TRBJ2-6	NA	CASSPRGSNSGANVLTF	TGTGCCAGCAGCCCTCGGGGGTCCAACTCTGGGGCCAACGTCCTGACTTTC
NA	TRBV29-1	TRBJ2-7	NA	CSVSPDAAYEQYF	TGCAGCGTTTCACCGGACGCCGCCTACGAGCAGTACTTC
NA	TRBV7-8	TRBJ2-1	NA	CASSLVGQADEQFF	TGTGCCAGCAGCTTAGTAGGCCAGGCCGATGAGCAGTTCTTC
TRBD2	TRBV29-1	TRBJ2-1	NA	CSVVRTSGRGGEQFF	TGCAGCGTGGTTAGGACTAGCGGGAGAGGGGGTGAGCAGTTCTTC
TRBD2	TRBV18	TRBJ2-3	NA	CASSPGLAPSTDTQYF	TGTGCCAGCTCACCCGGACTAGCGCCTAGCACAGATACGCAGTATTTT
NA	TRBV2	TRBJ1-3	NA	CASSEAGNTIYF	TGTGCCAGCAGTGAAGCAGGGAACACCATATATTTT
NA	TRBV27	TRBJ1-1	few	CASSLTGSTEAFF	TGTGCCAGCAGCCTCACCGGAAGCACTGAAGCTTTCTTT
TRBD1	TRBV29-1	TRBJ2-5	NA	CSVDGTGFQETQYF	TGCAGCGTTGACGGGACAGGGTTTCAAGAGACCCAGTACTTC
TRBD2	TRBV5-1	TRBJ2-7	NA	CASSLLAGEVEQYF	TGCGCCAGCAGCTTACTAGCGGGAGAAGTCGAGCAGTACTTC
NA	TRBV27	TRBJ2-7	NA	CASRGLSLNSYEQYF	TGTGCCAGCAGGGGCCTTAGTTTGAACTCCTACGAGCAGTACTTC
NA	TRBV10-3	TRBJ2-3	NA	CAISDFKGTDTQYF	TGTGCCATCAGTGATTTTAAGGGGACAGATACGCAGTATTTT
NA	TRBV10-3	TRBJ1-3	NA	CAISDGDGNTIYF	TGTGCCATCAGTGATGGGGACGGAAACACCATATATTTT
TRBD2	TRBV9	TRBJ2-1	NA	CASSVDVGTSRGNEQFF	TGTGCCAGCAGCGTAGATGTAGGGACTAGCCGAGGCAATGAGCAGTTCTTC
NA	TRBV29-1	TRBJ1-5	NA	CSVTDDSNQPQHF	TGCAGCGTTACCGACGATAGCAATCAGCCCCAGCATTTT
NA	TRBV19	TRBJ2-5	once	CASSITGETQYF	TGTGCCAGTAGTATAACGGGGGAGACCCAGTACTTC
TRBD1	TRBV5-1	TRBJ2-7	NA	CASSLPRDRGDEQYF	TGCGCCAGCAGCTTGCCCAGGGACAGGGGGGACGAGCAGTACTTC
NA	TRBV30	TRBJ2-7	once	CAWSRGQLYEQYF	TGTGCCTGGAGTAGAGGACAGCTCTACGAGCAGTACTTC
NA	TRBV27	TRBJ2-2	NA	CASSLWVPTNTGELFF	TGTGCCAGCAGTTTATGGGTACCTACGAACACCGGGGAGCTGTTTTTT
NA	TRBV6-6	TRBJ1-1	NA	CASSSPGVRNTEAFF	TGTGCCAGCAGTTCGCCAGGGGTGAGGAACACTGAAGCTTTCTTT
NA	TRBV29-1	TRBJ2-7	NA	CSVELLGGCVCAEQYF	TGCAGCGTTGAATTGTTGGGGGGTTGTGTTTGCGCCGAGCAGTACTTC
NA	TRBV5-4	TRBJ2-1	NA	CASSASGSTYNEQFF	TGTGCCAGCAGCGCCAGCGGTTCTACATACAATGAGCAGTTCTTC
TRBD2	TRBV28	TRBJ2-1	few	CASSRVWNSGRAEQFF	TGTGCCAGCAGTCGGGTTTGGAATAGCGGGAGAGCTGAGCAGTTCTTC
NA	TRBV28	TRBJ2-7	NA	CASTDSGIGEQYF	TGTGCCAGCACCGATAGCGGTATAGGCGAGCAGTACTTC
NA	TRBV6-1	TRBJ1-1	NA	CASSEFSGRAEAFF	TGTGCCAGCAGTGAATTTTCGGGTAGGGCTGAAGCTTTCTTT
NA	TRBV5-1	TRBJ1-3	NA	CASSLRAGSSGNTIYF	TGCGCCAGCAGCTTAAGGGCGGGGAGCTCTGGAAACACCATATATTTT
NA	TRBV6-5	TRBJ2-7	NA	CASSLKAGPYEQYF	TGTGCCAGCAGTTTGAAGGCGGGACCCTACGAGCAGTACTTC
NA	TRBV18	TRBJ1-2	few	CASSPRQDSNYGYTF	TGTGCCAGCTCACCTAGGCAGGACTCTAACTATGGCTACACCTTC
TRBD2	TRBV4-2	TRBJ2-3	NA	CASSQGTSQYTDTQYF	TGTGCCAGCAGCCAAGGGACTAGCCAGTACACAGATACGCAGTATTTT
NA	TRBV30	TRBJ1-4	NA	CAWGSPPATGKQLANEKLFF	TGTGCCTGGGGTTCCCCGCCAGCCACAGGGAAACAGTTGGCTAATGAAAAACTGTTTTTT
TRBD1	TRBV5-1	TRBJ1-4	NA	CASSSRTGGGEKLFF	TGCGCCAGCAGCTCCCGGACAGGAGGAGGTGAAAAACTGTTTTTT
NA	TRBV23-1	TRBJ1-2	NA	CASSQSIGQGNGYTF	TGCGCCAGCAGTCAATCGATTGGGCAGGGTAACGGCTACACCTTC
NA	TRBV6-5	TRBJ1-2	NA	CASSYSLFYGYTF	TGTGCCAGCAGTTACTCGCTCTTCTATGGCTACACCTTC
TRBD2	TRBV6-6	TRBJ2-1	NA	CASNLLGGGTYNEQFF	TGTGCCAGCAACCTACTGGGCGGGGGGACCTACAATGAGCAGTTCTTC
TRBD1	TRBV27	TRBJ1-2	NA	CASSLRMTGGRRGGYTF	TGTGCCAGCAGTTTGAGAATGACAGGGGGCAGGAGGGGTGGCTACACCTTC
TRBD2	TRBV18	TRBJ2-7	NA	CASSPLGRDEQYF	TGTGCCAGCTCACCGTTGGGGAGGGACGAGCAGTACTTC
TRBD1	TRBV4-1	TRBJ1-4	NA	CASRSDRVREKLFF	TGCGCCAGCAGGTCGGACAGGGTCCGTGAAAAACTGTTTTTT
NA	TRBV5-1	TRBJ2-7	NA	CASSSNPGQIYEQYF	TGCGCCAGCAGCTCAAATCCGGGACAAATATACGAGCAGTACTTC
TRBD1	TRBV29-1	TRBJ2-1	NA	CSVEHRGWGNEQFF	TGCAGCGTTGAACACAGGGGTTGGGGCAATGAGCAGTTCTTC
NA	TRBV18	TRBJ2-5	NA	CASSLGDETQYF	TGTGCCAGCTCACTCGGGGATGAGACCCAGTACTTC
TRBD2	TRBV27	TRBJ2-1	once	CASSFVGTSNEQFF	TGTGCCAGCAGTTTTGTCGGGACTAGCAATGAGCAGTTCTTC
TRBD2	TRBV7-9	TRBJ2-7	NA	CASSPIAGRREQYF	TGTGCCAGCAGCCCTATAGCGGGACGTCGCGAGCAGTACTTC
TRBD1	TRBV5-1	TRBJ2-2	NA	CASSWTGGNTGELFF	TGCGCCAGCAGCTGGACAGGGGGGAACACCGGGGAGCTGTTTTTT